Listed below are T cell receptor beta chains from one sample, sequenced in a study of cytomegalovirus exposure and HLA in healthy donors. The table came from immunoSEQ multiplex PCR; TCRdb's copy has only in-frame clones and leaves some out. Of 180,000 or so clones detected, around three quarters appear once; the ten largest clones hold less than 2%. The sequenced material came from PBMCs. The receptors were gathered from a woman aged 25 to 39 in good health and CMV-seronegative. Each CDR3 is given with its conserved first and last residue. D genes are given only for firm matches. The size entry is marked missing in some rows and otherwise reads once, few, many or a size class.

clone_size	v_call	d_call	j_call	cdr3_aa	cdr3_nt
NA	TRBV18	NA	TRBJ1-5	CASSNGGGNQPQHF	TGTGCCAGCTCAAATGGAGGAGGGAATCAGCCCCAGCATTTT
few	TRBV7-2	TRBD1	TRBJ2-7	CASSLTGIPYEQYF	TGTGCCAGCAGCTTGACAGGGATACCCTACGAGCAGTACTTC
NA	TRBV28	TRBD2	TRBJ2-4	CASSLWGLAISAKNIQYF	TGTGCCAGCAGTTTATGGGGACTAGCCATTTCTGCCAAAAACATTCAGTACTTC
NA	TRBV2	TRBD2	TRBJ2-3	CASSEGTSGVHTQYF	TGTGCCAGCAGTGAAGGGACTAGCGGAGTCCATACGCAGTATTTT
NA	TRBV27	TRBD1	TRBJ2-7	CASSLMRPGQGHYEQYF	TGTGCCAGCAGTTTAATGCGACCGGGACAGGGGCATTACGAGCAGTACTTC
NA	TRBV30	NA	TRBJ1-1	CAWRAGHKNTEAFF	TGTGCCTGGAGAGCGGGACATAAGAACACTGAAGCTTTCTTT
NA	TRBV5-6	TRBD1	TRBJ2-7	CASSFRGTGVYEQYF	TGTGCCAGCAGCTTTAGGGGGACAGGGGTTTACGAGCAGTACTTC
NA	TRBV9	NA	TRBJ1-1	CASSVRPQPNTEAFF	TGTGCCAGCAGCGTCAGGCCGCAGCCGAACACTGAAGCTTTCTTT
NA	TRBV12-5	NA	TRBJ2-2	CASGLRQTGGELFF	TGTGCTAGTGGTTTGCGACAGACAGGAGGGGAGCTGTTTTTT
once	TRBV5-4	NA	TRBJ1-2	CASSFSAGGPRGYTF	TGTGCCAGCAGCTTTTCTGCCGGAGGCCCCCGGGGCTACACCTTC
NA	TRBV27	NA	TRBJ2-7	CASSFLSYPWEQYF	TGTGCCAGCAGTTTTTTGTCCTATCCTTGGGAGCAGTACTTC
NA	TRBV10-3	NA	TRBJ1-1	CAISESSGEDTEAFF	TGTGCCATCAGTGAGTCTTCTGGGGAGGACACTGAAGCTTTCTTT
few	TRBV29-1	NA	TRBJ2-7	CSAESPGLGAYEQYF	TGCAGCGCCGAGTCGCCGGGCCTAGGGGCCTACGAGCAGTACTTC
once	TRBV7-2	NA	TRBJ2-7	CASSNSFGQNYEQYF	TGTGCCAGCAGCAACAGCTTTGGACAGAACTACGAGCAGTACTTC
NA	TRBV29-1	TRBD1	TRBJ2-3	CSVEPGQGSDTQYF	TGCAGCGTTGAACCGGGACAGGGTTCAGATACGCAGTATTTT
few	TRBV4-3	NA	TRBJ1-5	CASSQDGTGNQPQHF	TGCGCCAGCAGCCAAGATGGTACAGGCAATCAGCCCCAGCATTTT
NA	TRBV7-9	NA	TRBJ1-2	CASSLREGWDYGYTF	TGTGCCAGCAGCTTACGCGAGGGATGGGACTATGGCTACACCTTC
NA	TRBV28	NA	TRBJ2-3	CASLGHLTDTQYF	TGTGCCAGCTTGGGACACCTCACAGATACGCAGTATTTT
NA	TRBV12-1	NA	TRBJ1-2	CASSYPRGVSYGYTF	TGTGCCAGCAGCTACCCCAGGGGGGTCAGCTATGGCTACACCTTC
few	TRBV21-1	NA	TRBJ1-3	CASNLNGVGSGNTIYF	NA
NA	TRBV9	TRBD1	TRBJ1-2	CASSPGQREGYGYTF	TGTGCCAGCAGCCCGGGACAGCGGGAGGGCTATGGCTACACCTTC
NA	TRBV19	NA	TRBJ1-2	CASSIDRGQYGYTF	TGTGCCAGTAGTATAGATCGAGGGCAGTATGGCTACACCTTC
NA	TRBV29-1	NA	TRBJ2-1	CSVAGASEQFF	TGCAGCGTTGCAGGGGCAAGCGAGCAGTTCTTC
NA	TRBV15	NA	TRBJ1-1	CATSRDRWPVEAFF	TGTGCCACCAGCAGAGATCGATGGCCTGTTGAAGCTTTCTTT
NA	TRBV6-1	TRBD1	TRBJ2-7	CASSEYPGQGVYEQYF	TGTGCCAGCAGTGAATATCCGGGACAGGGTGTCTACGAGCAGTACTTC
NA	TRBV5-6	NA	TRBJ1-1	CASSWREETEAFF	TGTGCCAGCAGCTGGAGAGAAGAGACTGAAGCTTTCTTT
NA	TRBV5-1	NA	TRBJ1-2	CASSFIVNSRGLNGYTF	TGCGCCAGCAGCTTCATTGTTAACTCCAGGGGATTGAATGGCTACACCTTC
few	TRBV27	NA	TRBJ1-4	CASSSPNEKLFF	TGTGCCAGCAGTTCTCCTAATGAAAAACTGTTTTTT
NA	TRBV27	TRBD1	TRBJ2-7	CASSSKQTGTATYEQYF	TGTGCCAGCAGTTCGAAGCAAACCGGGACAGCCACCTACGAGCAGTACTTC
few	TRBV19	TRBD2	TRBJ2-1	CASRTSGGYNEQFF	TGTGCCAGTAGAACTAGCGGGGGCTACAATGAGCAGTTCTTC
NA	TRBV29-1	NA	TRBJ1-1	CSVRDFLNTEAFF	TGCAGCGTTCGGGACTTCCTGAACACTGAAGCTTTCTTT
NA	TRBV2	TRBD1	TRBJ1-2	CASSWDSNYGYTF	TGTGCCAGCAGTTGGGACAGTAACTATGGCTACACCTTC
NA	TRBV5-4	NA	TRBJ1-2	CASSLSAKQNYGYTF	TGTGCCAGCAGCCTCTCAGCCAAACAGAACTATGGCTACACCTTC
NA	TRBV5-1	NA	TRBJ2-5	CASRQDRSPRGETQYF	TGCGCCAGCAGACAAGACAGGTCTCCCCGGGGAGAGACCCAGTACTTC
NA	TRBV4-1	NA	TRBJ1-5	CASSQDPLRQSRDSNQPQHF	TGCGCCAGCAGCCAAGATCCCTTGAGACAGAGTAGAGATAGCAATCAGCCCCAGCATTTT
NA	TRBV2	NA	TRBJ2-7	CASVTGTSYEQYF	TGTGCCAGCGTAACAGGGACCTCCTACGAGCAGTACTTC
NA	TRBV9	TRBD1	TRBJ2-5	CASSVDRGETQYF	TGTGCCAGCAGCGTGGACAGGGGAGAGACCCAGTACTTC
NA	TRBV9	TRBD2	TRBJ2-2	CASLAVNTGELFF	TGTGCCAGCCTAGCGGTGAACACCGGGGAGCTGTTTTTT
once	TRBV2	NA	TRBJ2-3	CASSVLGEKTSDTQYF	TGTGCCAGCAGTGTTCTCGGAGAGAAGACCTCAGATACGCAGTATTTT
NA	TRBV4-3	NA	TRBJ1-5	CASSQEPRGQPQHF	TGCGCCAGCAGCCAAGAGCCCCGGGGGCAGCCCCAGCATTTT
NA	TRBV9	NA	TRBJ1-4	CASSVGGLQNEKLFF	TGTGCCAGCAGCGTAGGAGGGCTTCAAAATGAAAAACTGTTTTTT